The source of this T cell receptor beta chain is a study of blood T cell repertoires in COVID-19 (dated by TCRdb to the early 2020s). About the full investigation: Samples covering the acute and convalescent phases of COVID-19 were provided by collaborators in the United States, Italy and Spain. Where available, HLA class I and class II types were obtained from metadata supplied by the sample provider rather than from assay-based typing. A de-identified subject ID, COVID-19 status, age in years and sex were almost always included in the sample metadata. Subjects who had been exposed to COVID-19, were actively infected with it, or had recovered from it provided the deeply sampled blood TCRbeta repertoires that made up the dataset. The samples were drawn from the first 160 participants of the ongoing ImmuneRACE study and from 1,200 or so subjects provided by 6 global collaborators. A freely available public database, intended as a resource for researchers studying the immune response to SARS-CoV-2, is where the repertoires were released. The prospective study material was composed of cDNA or gDNA derived from T cells, B-cell-depleted T cells, or PBMCs.

A remark on this clone: Its antigen is unknown. Nothing much larger sits one base from this clone, and base qualities are not available.

The immunoSEQ Assay, a bias-controlled multiplex PCR, was used to amplify TCRbeta CDR3 regions from genomic DNA. The published analysis was carried out like this. Nucleated cell counts per sample were estimated from amplification of reference gene primers within the assay. Sequence reads were collapsed and filtered to measure the absolute abundance of every unique TCRbeta CDR3 rearrangement. For each sample, productive Simpson clonality was calculated as the square root of Simpson's diversity index over productive rearrangements. The source is immuneACCESS, and TCRdb retained only in-frame sequences with V and J called. Part of the clones is not carried over; for the studies checked, unresolved V genes explain less than half of this, and the remainder is unexplained. The V and J calls and the clone size are those of that table, but D and trimming were determined from the DNA. Across this sample there are roughly 250,000 clones, with roughly nine tenths seen only once. The leading ten clones occupy roughly 3.9% of the sample.

Summary of the overall study and its limitations: The quantity of clinical and demographic metadata differed by source and by participant and was supplied without curation.

A second Seattle source provided samples from volunteer blood donors who had recovered from COVID-19. The collaborating institutions used their own protocols to collect whole blood in K2EDTA tubes. For TCRbeta analysis, collaborators shipped samples in one of three forms: frozen whole blood, isolated PBMCs, or DNA extracted from either of those sample types. Germline trimming: 4 bases from V, 0 bases from J; junction bases outside gene matches: 7. CDR1 and CDR2 were assigned from the germline V gene as SGHDN and FVKESK. From its cysteine to its phenylalanine, the CDR3 spans 18 amino acids. Only the CDR3 portion is preserved as DNA: 54 bases, with reading frame beginning at the first base.

The chain joins TRBV14 to TRBJ2-4; the junction holds 12 bases that match TRBD1. The sequencing input was peripheral blood. The receptor was isolated from a man between 60 and 75 years old who had recovered from COVID-19. The CDR3 in this case is CASSPGQGARIAKNIQYF. Read as DNA, the sequence is TGTGCCAGCAGCCCGGGACAGGGGGCGCGAATAGCCAAAAACATTCAGTACTTC.